This TCR beta chain was retrieved from a study of shared clonotypes between healthy human individuals. Findings and limits, study-wide: Relative to clonotypes present in all four donors, those not shared had lower generation probabilities. Shared across four donors were roughly 5.3% of the naive CD4 clonotypes.

As concerns this clone: The target antigen is unknown.

Healthy HIV-negative adults with no recent acute infections or vaccinations were recruited as donors. Sequencing used immunoSEQ multiplex PCR; TCRdb keeps in-frame clones, though not all of them. Of some 2.1 million clones listed, 85% to 95% are singletons. Sequencing used naive CD4+ T cells sorted from blood. As for subset: CD45RA+ positively selected. This sequence originates from a man younger than 35 in good health.

This CDR3 reads CASSSDRAGKLFF. CDR3 nucleotide sequence: TGTGCCAGCAGCTCGGACAGGGCTGGGAAACTGTTTTTT. The chain recombines TRBV7-9 with TRBJ1-4, with TRBD1 matching 8 bases. Germline CDR1 and CDR2: SEHNR and FQNEAQ (reference sequence). The V gene end was trimmed by 4 bases and the J gene end by 11 bases; junction bases not matched to a gene: 6. The CDR3 is 13 residues long.